The source of this T cell receptor (beta chain) is a study of spatial heterogeneity in lung cancer. This clonotype was found many times. Its target is unknown. This CDR3 spans 17 amino acids. V lost 1 base, J lost 0 bases, and 6 bases stayed unmatched. Germline V lookup: CDR1 MNHNS, CDR2 SASEGT. Time point meaning: sample taken at primary tumor resection. TCRs were sequenced from unsorted whole RNA of tumor, nontumor lung or PBMC. The roughly 68 donors had untreated early-stage non-small cell lung cancer. Study conclusions and caveats: Circulating ubiquitous expanded tumor TCRs were observed more frequently at resection than at follow-up.

Every individual TCR cDNA molecule carried its own unique molecular identifier, which allowed correction of PCR and sequencing errors. One entry per CDR3 protein results from TCRdb running MiXCR on the 5' RACE reads. This table has 15,000 or so distinct CDR3 sequences, approximately 8.5% appearing once. This clonotype was obtained from a female donor with early-stage non-small cell lung cancer. V gene TRBV6-1 combines with J gene TRBJ1-3, with 7 bases aligning to TRBD1. The starting material was PBMCs, obtained at surgery. The DNA for the CDR3 is TGTGCCAGCAGTGAAGGGGCAGGGGGAAACTCTGGAAACACCATATATTTT. Its protein product is CASSEGAGGNSGNTIYF.